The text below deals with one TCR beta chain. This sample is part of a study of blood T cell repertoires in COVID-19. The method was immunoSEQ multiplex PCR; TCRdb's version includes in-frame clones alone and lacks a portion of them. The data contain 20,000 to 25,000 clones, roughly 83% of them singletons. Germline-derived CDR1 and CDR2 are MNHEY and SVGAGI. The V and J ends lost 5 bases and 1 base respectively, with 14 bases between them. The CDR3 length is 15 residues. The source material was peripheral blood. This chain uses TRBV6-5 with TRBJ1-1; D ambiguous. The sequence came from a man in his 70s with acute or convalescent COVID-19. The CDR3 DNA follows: TGTGCCAGCAGTCCACCGATCGGTGGGAACACTGAAGCTTTCTTT. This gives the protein CASSPPIGGNTEAFF.